This is a list of T cell receptor beta chains from one sample in a study of blood T cells in healthy people across ages. Each CDR3 protein is one row after TCRdb ran MiXCR on the 5' RACE reads. The table has fewer than 900,000 distinct CDR3 sequences, approximately 49% seen once. The sequenced sample was blood. The receptors come from a woman in her fifties or sixties in good health. The CDR3 runs from the conserved cysteine through the conserved F or W. D genes are given only for firm matches. Expanded clones get a size class; other rows say once, few or many, or leave the size out.

CDR3aa	CDR3nt	d_gene	v_gene	j_gene	abundance
CAISWGVGYEQYF	TGTGCCATCAGTTGGGGGGTCGGTTACGAGCAGTACTTC	NA	TRBV10-3	TRBJ2-7	many
CASRLGQGIYGYTF	TGTGCCAGCAGGCTTGGACAGGGTATCTATGGCTACACCTTC	TRBD1	TRBV6-5	TRBJ1-2	NA
CASSSFRESEAFF	TGTGCCAGCAGTTCATTCAGGGAATCCGAAGCTTTCTTT	NA	TRBV6-2/TRBV6-3	TRBJ1-1	NA
CSARGLAGGPHRPTDTQYF	TGCAGTGCACGAGGACTAGCGGGAGGGCCCCACCGACCCACAGATACGCAGTATTTT	TRBD2	TRBV20-1	TRBJ2-3	NA
CASSRFGTNYEQYF	TGTGCCAGCAGTCGATTTGGTACGAACTACGAGCAGTACTTC	NA	TRBV7-9	TRBJ2-7	many
CASTREFTEAFF	TGTGCCAGCACCCGAGAGTTCACTGAAGCTTTCTTT	NA	TRBV18	TRBJ1-1	NA
CASSQDASLSYNEQFF	TGCGCCAGCAGCCAAGATGCTAGCCTCTCCTACAATGAGCAGTTCTTC	NA	TRBV4-3	TRBJ2-1	few
CASSSLPPGSPGELFF	TGTGCCAGCAGCTCGTTGCCTCCCGGGTCACCCGGGGAGCTGTTTTTT	NA	TRBV7-2	TRBJ2-2	few
CASSGTLAYNEQYF	TGTGCCAGCAGTGGGACTCTTGCCTACAATGAGCAGTACTTC	NA	TRBV25-1	TRBJ2-7	many
CASKGQGVITGELFF	TGTGCCAGCAAGGGACAGGGGGTGATCACCGGGGAGCTGTTTTTT	TRBD1	TRBV6-5	TRBJ2-2	NA
CASSTRTGQILNTEAFF	TGTGCCAGCAGCACCAGGACAGGCCAAATTTTGAACACTGAAGCTTTCTTT	TRBD1	TRBV6-1	TRBJ1-1	NA
CASSQRGDGYEQYF	TGCGCCAGCAGCCAACGGGGGGACGGGTACGAGCAGTACTTC	TRBD2	TRBV4-3	TRBJ2-7	many
CASSEPGDLYEQYF	TGTGCCAGCAGTGAACCCGGGGACCTCTACGAGCAGTACTTC	NA	TRBV2	TRBJ2-7	few
CASSYSRRGNTEAFF	TGTGCCAGCAGTTACTCGAGGCGGGGGAACACTGAAGCTTTCTTT	NA	TRBV6-5	TRBJ1-1	NA
CASSPVPASYEQYF	TGTGCCAGCAGCCCGGTCCCGGCCTCCTACGAGCAGTACTTC	NA	TRBV3-1	TRBJ2-7	NA
CATSELQGGTGELFF	TGTGCCACCAGTGAACTACAGGGAGGGACCGGGGAGCTGTTTTTT	NA	TRBV24-1	TRBJ2-2	NA
CATSSEGFGANVLTF	TGTGCCACCAGCAGTGAGGGATTTGGGGCCAACGTCCTGACTTTC	NA	TRBV15	TRBJ2-6	NA
CASSYTETSGRFF	TGTGCCAGCAGTTACACCGAGACTAGCGGGAGGTTCTTC	TRBD2	TRBV6-2/TRBV6-3	TRBJ2-1	NA
CASSLLGTGQEPQHF	TGTGCCAGCAGCCTCCTTGGGACAGGCCAGGAGCCCCAGCATTTT	TRBD1	TRBV9	TRBJ1-5	few
CASSRGTGDNEQYF	TGCGCCAGCAGCCGCGGGACAGGGGACAATGAGCAGTACTTC	TRBD1	TRBV4-3	TRBJ2-5	NA
CASSLWQGIYGYTF	TGTGCCAGCAGCTTATGGCAGGGGATCTATGGCTACACCTTC	NA	TRBV7-6	TRBJ1-2	few
CASSLWLWFDRAKNIQYF	TGTGCCAGCAGTTTATGGCTTTGGTTTGACCGAGCCAAAAACATTCAGTACTTC	NA	TRBV27	TRBJ2-4	few
CASRRSGVGGEQYF	TGTGCCAGCAGAAGATCCGGGGTCGGTGGCGAGCAGTACTTC	NA	TRBV12-3/TRBV12-4	TRBJ2-7	once
CASSQGGLPAYEQYF	TGTGCCAGCAGCCAAGGGGGTCTCCCGGCCTACGAGCAGTACTTC	NA	TRBV11-2	TRBJ2-7	NA
CASSLRGWAHYEQYF	TGTGCCAGCAGCTTAAGGGGCTGGGCCCACTACGAGCAGTACTTC	NA	TRBV7-2	TRBJ2-7	NA
CASSIGLDRDEQFF	TGTGCCAGCAGCATCGGACTAGATCGCGATGAGCAGTTCTTC	TRBD2	TRBV5-4	TRBJ2-1	NA
CSVGGRLAEETQYF	TGCAGCGTTGGGGGTCGGCTAGCGGAGGAGACCCAGTACTTC	TRBD2	TRBV29-1	TRBJ2-5	NA
CASSLLVSGMNTEAFF	TGTGCCAGCAGCTTACTGGTGTCCGGAATGAACACTGAAGCTTTCTTT	NA	TRBV13	TRBJ1-1	NA
CASSYRTGGADTGELFF	TGTGCCAGCAGTTACCGAACAGGGGGCGCTGACACCGGGGAGCTGTTTTTT	TRBD1	TRBV6-6	TRBJ2-2	NA
CASSPEFGTDTQYF	TGTGCCAGCAGCCCCGAGTTCGGCACAGATACGCAGTATTTT	NA	TRBV7-3	TRBJ2-3	few
CASRETGRYEQYF	TGTGCCAGCAGGGAGACAGGTCGCTACGAGCAGTACTTC	NA	TRBV6-2/TRBV6-3	TRBJ2-7	NA
CASSGYRAGSSYNEQFF	TGTGCCAGCAGTGGATATCGAGCGGGGAGCTCCTACAATGAGCAGTTCTTC	TRBD2	TRBV6-2/TRBV6-3	TRBJ2-1	few
CASSRVGTYGYTF	TGTGCCAGCAGTAGGGTGGGAACCTATGGCTACACCTTC	NA	TRBV2	TRBJ1-2	few
CASSFRYTYEQYF	TGTGCCAGCAGCTTCCGGTACACCTACGAGCAGTACTTC	NA	TRBV7-2	TRBJ2-7	few
CASSSIRGSAGDTQYF	TGTGCCAGCAGCTCAATTCGGGGGTCGGCAGGAGATACGCAGTATTTT	NA	TRBV7-2	TRBJ2-3	few
CASSSQGVETQYF	TGCGCCAGCAGCTCCCAGGGTGTGGAGACCCAGTACTTC	NA	TRBV5-1	TRBJ2-5	NA
CASSSRTSGRVDTQYF	TGTGCCAGCAGTTCTCGGACTAGCGGGAGGGTAGATACGCAGTATTTT	TRBD2	TRBV7-2	TRBJ2-3	few
CSARDASGNYEQYF	TGCAGTGCTAGAGATGCTAGCGGAAACTACGAGCAGTACTTC	TRBD2	TRBV20-1	TRBJ2-7	few
CASSHLGRVGTDTQYF	TGCGCCAGCAGCCACCTCGGCAGGGTTGGAACAGATACGCAGTATTTT	NA	TRBV5-1	TRBJ2-3	few
CASSYPTGGPTYEQYF	TGTGCCAGCAGTTATCCCACAGGGGGACCGACCTACGAGCAGTACTTC	TRBD1	TRBV6-2/TRBV6-3	TRBJ2-7	NA